Shown below are 17 T cell receptor beta chains from a single sample sequenced in a study of shared clonotypes between healthy human individuals. Produced via immunoSEQ multiplex PCR; TCRdb's table is partial and in-frame only. This table holds about 320,000 clones, more than 75% found once. Sequenced: memory CD8+ T cells sorted from blood. As for subset: CD45RO+ cells pooled with CCR7-negative TemRA cells. The receptor set was obtained from a young man in good health.

The V and J genes are TRBV11-2 and TRBJ2-1; D unresolved. Germline CDR1 reads SGHAT; CDR2 reads FQNNGV. The CDR3 spans 14 residues. With 7 bases removed from V and 5 bases from J, the gap between germline ends came to 15 bases. CDR3 sequence: CASTPDLDNNEQFF. As DNA, the CDR3 is TGTGCCAGCACCCCGGACCTCGACAACAATGAGCAGTTCTTC.

The chain uses TRBV13 and TRBJ2-5; tentative D call: TRBD2 (6 bases). V lost 6 bases and J lost 5, with 10 bases in between. CDR1 and CDR2 (germline): PRHDT, FYEKMQ (reference sequence). The CDR3 consists of 12 residues. The CDR3 sequence is CASSQEGETQYF. For the CDR3, the DNA is TGTGCCAGCAGTCAGGAGGGGGAGACCCAGTACTTC.

The rearrangement links TRBV11-2 to TRBJ2-7, with TRBD2 identical over 7 bases. CDR1 SGHAT and CDR2 FQNNGV come from the germline V gene. The CDR3 is made up of 13 amino acids. V gave up 6 bases and J gave up 1 base; unmatched junction bases: 3. In nucleotides, the CDR3 is TGTGCCAGCAGGGGAGCGGGATCCTACGAGCAGTACTTC. Protein sequence: CASRGAGSYEQYF.

The rearrangement uses TRBV5-1 and TRBJ2-1; perhaps D is TRBD1 or TRBD2 (5 bases each). V was clipped by 5 bases and J by 2 bases, with 20 bases between them. The germline CDR1 and CDR2 sequences are SGHRS and YFSETQ. There are 17 residues in the CDR3. The CDR3 region has the DNA TGCGCCAGCAGTTCACGGCGAGGAGAGGGGCCCTACAATGAGCAGTTCTTC. Translation: CASSSRRGEGPYNEQFF.

The chain employs TRBV4-2 and TRBJ1-1; D not certain. There are 13 residues in the CDR3. V lost 0 bases, J lost 7 bases, and 9 bases lay in between. Germline assignment: CDR1 LGHNA and CDR2 YNFKEQ. CDR3 nucleotides: TGTGCCAGCAGCCAAGATCTAAGGGATGAAGCTTTCTTT. The encoded protein is CASSQDLRDEAFF.

The chain combines TRBV13 with TRBJ2-7; 8 nucleotides match TRBD2. The trim removed 1 base at V and 0 bases at J, leaving 8 bases unmatched. The V gene's germline CDR1 is PRHDT and CDR2 FYEKMQ (reference sequence). This CDR3 contains 17 residues. The CDR3: CASSLEVAGGSSYEQYF. The CDR3 nucleotides read TGTGCCAGCAGCTTAGAAGTTGCGGGAGGTTCCTCCTACGAGCAGTACTTC. The variable domain in full, with the rest retrieved from reference TRBV13 and TRBJ2-7, is AAGVIQSPRHLIKEKRETATLKCYPIPRHDTVYWYQQGPGQDPQFLISFYEKMQSDKGSIPDRFSAQQFSDYHSELNMSSLELGDSALYFCASSLEVAGGSSYEQYFGPGTRLTVT.

J is TRBJ1-5 and V is TRBV7-8, with D possibly being TRBD1 (6 bases). The CDR3 sequence is 15 residues long. Trimming shortened V by 1 base and J by 6 bases, and 13 bases separated the two germline ends. In germline, CDR1 is SGHVS, CDR2 FQNEAQ. The CDR3 region is CASSLGATGSQPQHF. CDR3 coding DNA: TGTGCCAGCAGCTTAGGGGCTACAGGGAGTCAGCCCCAGCATTTT. Based on the CDR3 plus reference TRBV7-8 and TRBJ1-5, the full variable domain is GAGVSQSPRYKVAKRGQDVALRCDPISGHVSLFWYQQALGQGPEFLTYFQNEAQLDKSGLPSDRFFAERPEGSVSTLKIQRTQQEDSAVYLCASSLGATGSQPQHFGDGTRLSIL.

This sequence joins TRBV7-8 and TRBJ2-7, with 7 bases lining up with TRBD2. J gave up 5 bases and V 4 bases, and 11 bases lay outside the gene matches. This CDR3 has 15 amino acids. Germline V gene data show CDR1 as SGHVS and CDR2 as FQNEAQ. The CDR3 loop is CASSSRTGGGNEQYF. As DNA, the CDR3 is TGTGCCAGCAGCTCCAGGACTGGCGGGGGTAACGAGCAGTACTTC.

The chain carries TRBV6-1 and TRBJ2-1; D gene uncertain. The CDR3 extends over 13 amino acids. CDR1 MNHNS and CDR2 SASEGT come from the germline V gene. V was trimmed by 3 bases and J by 2 bases, leaving 5 bases between them. The CDR3 DNA reads as TGTGCCAGCAGTGAGGGGACCTACAATGAGCAGTTCTTC. This encodes CASSEGTYNEQFF.

V usage is TRBV6-1 and J usage is TRBJ1-5; D remains ambiguous. V dropped 3 bases and J dropped 0 bases, with 3 bases sitting between them. The length of the CDR3 is 13 residues. From germline, CDR1 is MNHNS and CDR2 SASEGT. The DNA for the CDR3 is TGTGCCAGCAGTGACCCTAGCAATCAGCCCCAGCATTTT. Translating gives CASSDPSNQPQHF.

The gene calls are TRBV4-3 and TRBJ2-2, with 11 bases aligning to TRBD2. The CDR3 consists of 18 residues. The germline V gene encodes CDR1 LGHNA and CDR2 YSLEER. The J segment lost 0 bases and the V segment lost 9 bases, leaving 12 bases of the junction unmatched. The DNA of the CDR3 is TGCGCCAGTGAACCGGGACTAGCGGCTGAAACGAACACCGGGGAGCTGTTTTTT. Amino acid sequence: CASEPGLAAETNTGELFF.

The chain uses TRBV27 and TRBJ2-7; D not resolved. Trimming removed 5 bases at V and 4 bases at J, with 12 bases between. From germline, CDR1 is MNHEY and CDR2 SMNVEV (reference sequence). The CDR3 has 13 amino acids. CDR3 coding DNA: TGTGCCAGCAGTCCCTCTCACTTGTACGAGCAGTACTTC. Protein sequence: CASSPSHLYEQYF.

The gene calls are TRBV14 and TRBJ1-1; D is unresolved. CDR1 is SGHDN, CDR2 FVKESK, per germline. Trimming left V 4 bases short and J 6 bases short, with 6 bases between. The CDR3 is made up of 11 amino acids. The CDR3 DNA follows: TGTGCCAGCAGCCTAGGACCTGAAGCTTTCTTT. This sequence encodes CASSLGPEAFF.

Details on this clone: An end of the junction differs from the germline gene, which may be a read error. Other DNA variants within this sample encode the same CDR3. The rearrangement uses TRBV5-4 and TRBJ1-2, with D maybe TRBD1 (6 bases). The CDR3 runs 14 residues. Germline assignment: CDR1 SGHNT and CDR2 YYREEE (reference sequence). CDR3 protein: CASSWDGGAYGYTF. The CDR3 DNA reads TGTGCCAGCAGCTGGGACGGGGGGGCCTATGGCTACACCTTT. Full variable domain (missing parts from reference TRBV5-4 and TRBJ1-2): ETGVTQSPTHLIKTRGQQVTLRCSSQSGHNTVSWYQQALGQGPQFIFQYYREEENGRGNFPPRFSGLQFPNYSSELNVNALELDDSALYLCASSWDGGAYGYTFGSGTRLTVV.

The V call is TRBV27, the J call TRBJ2-2; the match to TRBD2 covers 14 bases. CDR1 is MNHEY and CDR2 is SMNVEV in the germline V gene (reference sequence). The CDR3 sequence is 16 residues long. The V and J ends lost 5 bases and 6 bases, in that order; junction bases with no gene match: 5. The CDR3 protein is CASSPRLAGGAGELFF. The CDR3 DNA reads as TGTGCCAGCAGTCCCCGACTAGCGGGAGGGGCCGGGGAGCTGTTTTTT.

V usage is TRBV4-2 and J usage is TRBJ2-7; TRBD2 aligns across 8 bases. The trim removed 3 bases at V and 0 bases at J, leaving 1 base unmatched. The CDR3 covers 14 residues. CDR1 and CDR2 from the germline V gene are LGHNA and YNFKEQ. CDR3 sequence: CASSHGGGSYEQYF. The CDR3 nucleotides read TGTGCCAGCAGCCACGGGGGGGGCTCCTACGAGCAGTACTTC.

The chain has TRBV6-5 and TRBJ2-5; 10 positions agree with TRBD1. CDR1 and CDR2 (germline): MNHEY, SVGAGI. The length of the CDR3 is 15 residues. V was pared by 7 bases and J by 4 bases, with 9 bases of the junction left unmatched. Written as DNA, the CDR3 is TGTGCCAGCAATCCGACAGGGGGCGGAGGAGAGACCCAGTACTTC. Amino acid sequence: CASNPTGGGGETQYF.